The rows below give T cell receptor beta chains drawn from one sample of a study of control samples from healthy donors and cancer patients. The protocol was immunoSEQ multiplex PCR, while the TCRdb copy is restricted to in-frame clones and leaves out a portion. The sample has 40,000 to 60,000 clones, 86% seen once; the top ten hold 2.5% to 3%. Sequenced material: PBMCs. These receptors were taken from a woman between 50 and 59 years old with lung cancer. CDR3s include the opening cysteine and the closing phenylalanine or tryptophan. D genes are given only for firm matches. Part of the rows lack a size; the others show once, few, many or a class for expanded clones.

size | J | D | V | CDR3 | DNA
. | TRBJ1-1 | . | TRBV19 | CASSQRTENTEAFF | TGTGCCAGTAGCCAAAGGACGGAGAACACTGAAGCTTTCTTT
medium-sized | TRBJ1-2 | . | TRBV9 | CASSVEDTYGYTF | TGTGCCAGCAGCGTAGAGGATACTTATGGCTACACCTTC
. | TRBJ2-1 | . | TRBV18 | CASSSDREAYNEQFF | TGTGCCAGCTCATCAGACAGGGAGGCCTACAATGAGCAGTTCTTC
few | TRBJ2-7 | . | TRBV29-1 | CSVVIQAPGEQYF | TGCAGCGTTGTTATCCAGGCCCCGGGCGAGCAGTACTTC
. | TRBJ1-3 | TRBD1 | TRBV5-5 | CASSLQGQASTIYF | TGTGCCAGCAGCTTACAGGGACAGGCGAGCACCATATATTTT
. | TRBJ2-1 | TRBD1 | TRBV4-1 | CASSQSQGVINEQFF | TGCGCCAGCAGCCAATCTCAGGGGGTAATCAATGAGCAGTTCTTC
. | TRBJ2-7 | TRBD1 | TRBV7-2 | CASSLVTAGGEQYF | TGTGCCAGCAGCTTAGTTACGGCAGGGGGCGAGCAGTACTTC
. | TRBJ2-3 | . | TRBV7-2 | CASSSNQGGSTDTQYF | TGTGCCAGCAGCTCGAACCAGGGCGGGAGCACAGATACGCAGTATTTT
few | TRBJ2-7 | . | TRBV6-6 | CASSYAGQNYEQYF | TGTGCCAGCAGTTACGCTGGACAAAACTACGAGCAGTACTTC
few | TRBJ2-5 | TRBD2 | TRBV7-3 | CASSLKGPGLATTQETQYF | TGTGCCAGCAGCTTAAAAGGACCGGGACTAGCGACTACCCAAGAGACCCAGTACTTC
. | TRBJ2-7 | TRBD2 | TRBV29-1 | CSVVGGAPDEQYF | TGCAGCGTTGTGGGAGGGGCCCCGGACGAGCAGTACTTC
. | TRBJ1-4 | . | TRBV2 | CASSAFQGTNEKLFF | TGTGCCAGCAGCGCCTTCCAGGGTACTAATGAAAAACTGTTTTTT
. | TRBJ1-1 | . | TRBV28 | CASIPGNTEAFF | TGTGCCAGCATCCCGGGCAACACTGAAGCTTTCTTT
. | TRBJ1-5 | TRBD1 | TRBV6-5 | CASSLGTGLNQPQHF | TGTGCCAGCAGTCTTGGGACAGGGCTCAATCAGCCCCAGCATTTT
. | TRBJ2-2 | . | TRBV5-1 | CASSLLTVSANTGELFF | TGCGCCAGCAGCTTATTGACCGTAAGCGCGAACACCGGGGAGCTGTTTTTT
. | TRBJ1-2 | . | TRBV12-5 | CASGLGPGGYTF | TGTGCTAGTGGTTTGGGACCCGGTGGCTACACCTTC
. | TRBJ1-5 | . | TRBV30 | CAWSVQVGQPQHF | TGTGCCTGGAGTGTACAGGTCGGTCAGCCCCAGCATTTT
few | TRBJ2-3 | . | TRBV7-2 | CASSQEGGYTQYF | TGTGCCAGCAGCCAGGAGGGGGGCTATACGCAGTATTTT
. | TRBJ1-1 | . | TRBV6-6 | CASSYGGRTPEAFF | TGTGCCAGCAGTTATGGGGGGCGGACCCCTGAAGCTTTCTTT
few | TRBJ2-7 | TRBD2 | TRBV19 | CASSPRGGGAREQYF | TGTGCCAGTAGTCCCCGCGGCGGGGGGGCCCGGGAGCAGTACTTC
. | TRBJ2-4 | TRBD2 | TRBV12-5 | CASGFLSGGGVNIQYF | TGTGCTAGTGGTTTCCTTAGCGGGGGAGGGGTGAACATTCAGTACTTC
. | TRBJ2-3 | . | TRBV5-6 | CASSFDRTSTDTQYF | TGTGCCAGCAGCTTCGACAGAACTAGCACAGATACGCAGTATTTT
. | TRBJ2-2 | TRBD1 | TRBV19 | CASSHRDRGRGVGELFF | TGTGCCAGTAGTCACCGGGACAGGGGGCGCGGGGTCGGGGAGCTGTTTTTT
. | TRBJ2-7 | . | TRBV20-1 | CSARDSYEQYF | TGCAGTGCTAGAGATTCCTACGAGCAGTACTTC
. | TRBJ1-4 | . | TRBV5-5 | CASSFKRTFHEKLFF | TGTGCCAGCAGCTTTAAAAGGACTTTCCATGAAAAACTGTTTTTT
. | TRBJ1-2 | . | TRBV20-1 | CSAFLDYGYTF | TGCAGTGCTTTCTTAGACTATGGCTACACCTTC
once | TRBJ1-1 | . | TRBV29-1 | CSVGEGKTTEAFF | TGCAGCGTTGGAGAAGGCAAGACCACTGAAGCTTTCTTT
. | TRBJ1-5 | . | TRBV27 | CASSSNMKEINQPQHF | TGTGCCAGCAGTTCCAACATGAAGGAGATCAATCAGCCCCAGCATTTT
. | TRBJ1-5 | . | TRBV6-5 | CASSYDGGNQPQHF | TGTGCCAGCAGTTACGACGGTGGCAATCAGCCCCAGCATTTT
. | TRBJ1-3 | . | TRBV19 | CASTDARGAASGNTIYF | TGTGCCAGTACCGATGCCAGGGGCGCCGCATCTGGAAACACCATATATTTT
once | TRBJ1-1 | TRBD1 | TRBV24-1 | CATSDGGTGAPAAFF | TGTGCCACCAGTGATGGGGGGACAGGGGCGCCGGCAGCTTTCTTT
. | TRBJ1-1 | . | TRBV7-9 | CASSSFMGTEAFF | TGTGCCAGCAGCTCCTTCATGGGGACTGAAGCTTTCTTT
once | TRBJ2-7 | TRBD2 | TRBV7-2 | CATSSGTGSYEQYF | TGTGCCACCTCAAGCGGGACCGGATCCTACGAGCAGTACTTC
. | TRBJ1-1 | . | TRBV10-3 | CAISDSVKGSEAFF | TGTGCCATCAGTGACTCGGTGAAGGGGTCTGAAGCTTTCTTT
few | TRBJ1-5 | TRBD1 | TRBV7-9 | CASTTGDYSNQPQHF | TGTGCCAGTACAACAGGGGATTATAGCAATCAGCCCCAGCATTTT
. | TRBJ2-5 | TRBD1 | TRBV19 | CASSGRTGTQETQYF | TGTGCCAGTAGTGGGCGGACAGGGACTCAAGAGACCCAGTACTTC
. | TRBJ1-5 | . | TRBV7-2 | CASSLVWGAGNQPQHF | TGTGCCAGCAGCTTAGTATGGGGGGCGGGCAATCAGCCCCAGCATTTT
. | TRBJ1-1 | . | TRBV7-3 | CASSAGTTEAFF | TGTGCCAGCAGCGCAGGGACAACTGAAGCTTTCTTT
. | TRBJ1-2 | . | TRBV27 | CASSLSGGTTNYGYTF | TGTGCCAGCAGTTTAAGTGGCGGGACGACTAACTATGGCTACACCTTC
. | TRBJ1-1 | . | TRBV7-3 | CASSLTGNTEAFF | TGTGCCAGCAGCTTAACGGGGAACACTGAAGCTTTCTTT
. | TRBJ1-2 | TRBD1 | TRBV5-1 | CASSSPGQGWGYTF | TGCGCCAGCAGCTCCCCGGGACAGGGTTGGGGCTACACCTTC
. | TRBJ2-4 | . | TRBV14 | CASSQDYGRAGDIQYF | TGTGCCAGCAGCCAAGATTATGGCAGGGCAGGAGACATTCAGTACTTC
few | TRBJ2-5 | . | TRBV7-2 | CASSLAGGETQYF | TGTGCCAGCAGCTTAGCGGGGGGAGAGACCCAGTACTTC
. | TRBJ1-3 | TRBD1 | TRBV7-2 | CASSLVGQGFSGNTIYF | TGTGCCAGCAGCTTAGTGGGACAGGGCTTCTCTGGAAACACCATATATTTT
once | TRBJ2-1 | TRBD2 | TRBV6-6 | CASNSLSGGAVNEQFF | TGTGCCAGCAACTCCCTTAGCGGGGGGGCCGTGAATGAGCAGTTCTTC
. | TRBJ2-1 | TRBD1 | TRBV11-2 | CASSFTGVSEDEQFF | TGTGCCAGCAGCTTTACAGGGGTCTCTGAGGATGAGCAGTTCTTC
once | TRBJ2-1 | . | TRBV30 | CAWSKFGEQFF | TGTGCCTGGAGTAAATTCGGGGAGCAGTTCTTC
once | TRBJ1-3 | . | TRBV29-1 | CSVAQGNGNTIYF | TGCAGCGTTGCGCAGGGGAATGGAAACACCATATATTTT
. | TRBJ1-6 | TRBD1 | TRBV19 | CASSDRQGWDNSPLHF | TGTGCCAGTAGTGATAGACAGGGATGGGATAATTCACCCCTCCACTTT
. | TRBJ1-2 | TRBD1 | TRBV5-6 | CASSLIIGTAKGTF | TGTGCCAGCAGCTTGATCATTGGGACAGCAAAGGGCACCTTC
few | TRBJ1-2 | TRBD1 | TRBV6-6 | CATRDRGRFYGYTF | TGTGCCACTCGGGACAGGGGGCGATTCTATGGCTACACCTTC
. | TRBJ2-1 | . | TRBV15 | CATSRDRLWGNEQFF | TGTGCCACCAGCAGAGATAGATTGTGGGGCAATGAGCAGTTCTTC
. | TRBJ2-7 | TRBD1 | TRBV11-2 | CASSLSSGTGIYEQYF | TGTGCCAGCAGCTTGAGTTCCGGGACAGGGATATACGAGCAGTACTTC
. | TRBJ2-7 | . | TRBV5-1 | CASSVASEYREQYF | TGCGCCAGCAGCGTGGCGTCAGAGTACCGCGAGCAGTACTTC
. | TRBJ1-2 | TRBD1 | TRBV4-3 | CASSQGTGDRSYGYTF | TGCGCCAGCAGCCAAGGAACGGGGGACAGGTCCTATGGCTACACCTTC